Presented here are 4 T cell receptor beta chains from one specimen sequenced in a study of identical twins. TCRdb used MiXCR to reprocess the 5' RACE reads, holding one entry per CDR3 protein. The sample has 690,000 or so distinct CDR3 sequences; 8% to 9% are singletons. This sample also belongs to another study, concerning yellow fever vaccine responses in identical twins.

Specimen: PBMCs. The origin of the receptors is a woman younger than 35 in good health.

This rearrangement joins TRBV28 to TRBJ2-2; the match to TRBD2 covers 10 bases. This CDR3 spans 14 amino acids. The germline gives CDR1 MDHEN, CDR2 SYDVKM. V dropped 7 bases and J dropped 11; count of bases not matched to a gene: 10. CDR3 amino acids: CASTNTGTSVELFF. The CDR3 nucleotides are TGTGCCAGCACCAACACCGGGACTAGCGTCGAGCTGTTTTTT.

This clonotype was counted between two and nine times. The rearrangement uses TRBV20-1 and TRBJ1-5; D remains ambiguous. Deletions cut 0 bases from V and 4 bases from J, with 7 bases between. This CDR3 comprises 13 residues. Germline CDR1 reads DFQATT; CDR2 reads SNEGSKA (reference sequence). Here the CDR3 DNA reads TGCAGTGCTAGAGAGACGGGGAATCAGCCCCAGCATTTT. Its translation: CSARETGNQPQHF.

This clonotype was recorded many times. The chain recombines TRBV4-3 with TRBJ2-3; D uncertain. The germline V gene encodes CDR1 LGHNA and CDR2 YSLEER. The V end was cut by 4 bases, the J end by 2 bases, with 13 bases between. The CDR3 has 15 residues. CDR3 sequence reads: CASSLRKEFTDTQYF. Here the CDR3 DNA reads TGCGCCAGCAGCCTGAGGAAAGAATTCACAGATACGCAGTATTTT.

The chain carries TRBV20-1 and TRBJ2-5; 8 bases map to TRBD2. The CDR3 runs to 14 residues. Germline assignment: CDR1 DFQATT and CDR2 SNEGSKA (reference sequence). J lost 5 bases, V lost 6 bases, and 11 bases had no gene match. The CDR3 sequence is CSARTSGLPETQYF. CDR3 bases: TGCAGTGCCCGTACTAGCGGACTTCCGGAGACCCAGTACTTC.